This T cell receptor (beta chain) was sequenced for a study of blood T cells in healthy people across ages. This clonotype was seen more than once but under ten times. Primed by a sample-barcoded 5' primer and a J-beta primer mix, a second PCR proceeded for roughly 6 to 12 cycles. Using its own MiXCR run on the 5' RACE reads, TCRdb lists one record per CDR3 protein. Of around 700,000 distinct CDR3 sequences in the sample, just under 25% were seen once. The CDR3 is made up of 13 amino acids. Germline-derived CDR1 and CDR2 are MNHEY and SMNVEV (reference sequence). V was trimmed by 4 bases and J by 7 bases, leaving 14 bases between them. These sequences were also reported in another study, on T cells of mothers and their children.

The sample consisted of blood. The V gene is TRBV27, the J gene TRBJ2-7, with D possibly being TRBD2 (5 bases). This sequence originates from a boy aged 10-17 years in good health. The CDR3 loop reads CASSWQAGGEQYF. DNA for the CDR3: TGTGCCAGCAGTTGGCAGGCGGGCGGGGAGCAGTACTTC.